This T cell receptor (beta chain) was obtained from a study of T cell responses to AZD1222 COVID-19 vaccine. This table comes from immunoSEQ multiplex PCR, and its TCRdb copy is limited to in-frame clones, with some not included. Of around 150,000 clones listed, about 95% were seen once; the top ten hold roughly 1.3%. About this clone itself: What it binds is not known.

Overall study results and limits: There were repertoire samples only from the period after the peak T cell response. There were mostly white British donors and more females than males, and clonal diversity was possibly underestimated. Nearly half of spike-specific TCRs reportedly target unmutated variant regions.

There are 14 residues in the CDR3. The V gene's germline CDR1 is MRHNA and CDR2 SNTAGT. V was shortened by 2 bases and J by 6 bases, with 11 bases between the two germline ends. The TCR was taken from an adult in good health. The chain carries TRBV6-4 and TRBJ2-1, with no clear D. The sample here was peripheral blood, taken on day 0 of AZD1222 vaccination. CDR3 region: CASSDEIGSNEQFF. CDR3 nucleotide sequence: TGTGCCAGCAGTGACGAGATCGGCAGCAATGAGCAGTTCTTC.